This TCR beta chain comes out of a study of patients and donors after allogeneic stem cell transplantation. CDR1 is SNHLY and CDR2 is FYNNEI in the germline V gene. V shed 6 bases and J shed 7 bases, with 16 bases lying between them. The CDR3 totals 15 residues. TCRdb re-derived calls from the RT-PCR reads in MiXCR, one entry per CDR3 protein. The data contain approximately 410,000 distinct CDR3 sequences, around 16% of them seen just once; the ten biggest clones take up about 7%. The sequenced material came from blood, either unsorted or a sorted T cell fraction (not recorded which). The receptor was isolated from a human donor who was either an allogeneic HSCT recipient or a stem cell or donor lymphocyte infusion donor (not recorded which). It is not recorded whose cells these are; they may come from a transplant donor. The chain employs TRBV2 and TRBJ1-6; no clear D gene. The CDR3: CASRHRNLSNSPLHF. The CDR3, as DNA: TGTGCCAGCAGACATCGGAATCTCTCCAATTCACCCCTCCACTTT.